The rows below give T cell receptor beta chains drawn from one sample of a study of T-cell reconstitution after alpha-beta-depleted transplantation in children. TCRdb recomputed calls from the PCR reads with MiXCR, one row per CDR3 protein. This table holds 600,000 or so distinct CDR3 sequences, approximately 22% found once. This specimen was PBMCs, mostly from graft donor cells, taken 360 days after TCRalphabeta/CD19-depleted stem cell transplant. Every receptor here comes from a boy under two years old who had a stem cell transplant for acute myeloid leukemia, so the T cells may come from the graft donor. The CDR3 runs from the conserved cysteine through the conserved F or W. The D gene is left open where the match is weak. The size of a clone is reported for some rows only, either as once, few or many, or as a class for expanded clones.

j_call,v_call,clone_size,d_call,cdr3_nt,cdr3_aa
TRBJ1-1,TRBV21-1,.,.,TGTGCCAGCAGCAAAGCGCTTTTCCAGGATGAAGCTTTCTTT,CASSKALFQDEAFF
TRBJ1-1,TRBV3-1,few,.,TGTGCCAGCAGCCAAGGGGGAGGTAACACTGAAGCTTTCTTT,CASSQGGGNTEAFF
TRBJ1-5,TRBV27,once,.,TGTGCCAGCAGTCCTCTGGGGAGCGATCAGCCCCAGCATTTT,CASSPLGSDQPQHF
TRBJ2-1,TRBV4-3,.,.,TGCGCCAGCAGCCAAGAGGGATGGAGTAGTCTTAGTAATGAGCAGTTCTTC,CASSQEGWSSLSNEQFF
TRBJ1-6,TRBV7-2,.,.,TGTGCCAGCAGCTTAGTCCTAAGTAGGGGCTCACCCCTCCACTTT,CASSLVLSRGSPLHF
TRBJ1-1,TRBV7-2,.,.,TGTGCCAGCAGCACGAAACCGATGAACACTGAAGCTTTCTTT,CASSTKPMNTEAFF
TRBJ1-2,TRBV12-3/TRBV12-4,few,.,TGTGCCAGCAGTTCGAGTGACACAGGGACGAACTATGGCTACACCTTC,CASSSSDTGTNYGYTF
TRBJ2-2,TRBV6-5,.,.,TGTGCCAGCAGTTACGGGGCTGCGAACACCGGGGAGCTGTTTTTT,CASSYGAANTGELFF
TRBJ2-5,TRBV12-3/TRBV12-4,.,.,TGTGCCAGCAGTTCTCACCTCCTTGGGGGGGAGACCCAGTACTTC,CASSSHLLGGETQYF
TRBJ2-2,TRBV28,.,.,TGTGCCAGCTTATTTTCGGGGGCTCCGAACACCGGGGAGCTGTTTTTT,CASLFSGAPNTGELFF